One sample yielded the 8 T cell receptor beta chains listed below, sequenced in a study of cytomegalovirus exposure and HLA in healthy donors. 13 Jbeta primers and 60 Vbeta primers were used for the PCR. Repertoires were generated with immunoSEQ multiplex PCR, while TCRdb's copy carries only in-frame clones and drops some. The table shows about 100,000 clones, with more than 70% occurring only once. The source material was PBMCs. The receptor set was obtained from a woman aged 55-75 years in good health and CMV-seropositive.

This clone was seen once. This rearrangement joins TRBV30 to TRBJ1-3; D is unresolved. The CDR3 covers 16 residues. Germline values: CDR1 GTSNPN, CDR2 SVGIG (reference sequence). The ends were cut back, 7 bases at V and 0 bases at J, with 19 bases in the middle. The CDR3 reads CALWSRYQPSGNTIYF. CDR3 nucleotides: TGTGCCTTATGGAGTAGGTACCAGCCCTCTGGAAACACCATATATTTT.

The chain recombines TRBV19 with TRBJ2-7; TRBD1 aligns across 9 bases. Germline-derived CDR1 and CDR2 are LNHDA and SQIVND (reference sequence). Trimming took 6 bases from V and 2 from J; bases not matched to a gene: 11. The CDR3 is 16 residues long. The CDR3 is CASRDLGTGNPYEQYF. The CDR3 DNA reads as TGTGCCAGTAGAGACCTCGGGACAGGGAATCCCTACGAGCAGTACTTC.

The rearrangement links TRBV19 to TRBJ2-5; D is possibly TRBD2 (6 bases). The V gene's germline CDR1 is LNHDA and CDR2 SQIVND (reference sequence). V was shortened by 5 bases and J by 5 bases, with 24 bases between the two germline ends. The CDR3 spans 17 residues. The CDR3 loop reads CASSPPAGRRNAETQYF. DNA for the CDR3: TGTGCCAGTAGTCCCCCTGCGGGACGGCGTAACGCGGAGACCCAGTACTTC. Based on the CDR3 plus reference TRBV19 and TRBJ2-5, the full variable domain is DGGITQSPKYLFRKEGQNVTLSCEQNLNHDAMYWYRQDPGQGLRLIYYSQIVNDFQKGDIAEGYSVSREKKESFPLTVTSAQKNPTAFYLCASSPPAGRRNAETQYFGPGTRLLVL.

This clone turned up a few times. V usage is TRBV5-8 and J usage is TRBJ2-1, with a tentative D call TRBD2 (7 bases). The germline CDR1 and CDR2 sequences are SGHTS and YDEGEE. Trimming left V 4 bases short and J 9 bases short, with 20 bases between. This CDR3 region has 15 residues. The CDR3, as DNA: TGTGCCAGCAGCCCCAGAATGATGGGGGGGCGTGAGCAGTTCTTC. Its translation is CASSPRMMGGREQFF. Looking up the rest from reference TRBV5-8 and TRBJ2-1 gives the full variable domain: EAGVTQSPTHLIKTRGQQATLRCSPISGHTSVYWYQQALGLGLQFLLWYDEGEERNRGNFPPRFSGRQFPNYSSELNVNALELEDSALYLCASSPRMMGGREQFFGPGTRLTVL.

V gene TRBV6-1 combines with J gene TRBJ2-1; 10 bases fit TRBD2. The trim removed 4 bases at V and 5 bases at J, leaving 8 bases unmatched. This CDR3 region has 16 residues. The germline gives CDR1 MNHNS, CDR2 SASEGT. CDR3 nucleotide sequence: TGTGCCAGCAGTGCAATACTAGCGGGGAACAACAATGAGCAGTTCTTC. This sequence encodes CASSAILAGNNNEQFF.

This clone was observed a handful of times. The chain has TRBV6-1 and TRBJ2-2, with 8 bases lining up with TRBD2. V lost 9 bases, J lost 2 bases, and 5 bases stayed unmatched. Germline values: CDR1 MNHNS, CDR2 SASEGT. The CDR3 runs 14 residues. The CDR3 loop is CASSSGPNTGELFF. Written as DNA, the CDR3 is TGTGCCAGTTCTAGCGGGCCCAACACCGGGGAGCTGTTTTTT.

The chain has TRBV5-8 and TRBJ1-1; weak D call: TRBD1 (5 bases). The V end lost 7 bases, the J end lost 1 base, and 14 bases lay between the germline ends. CDR1 is SGHTS and CDR2 is YDEGEE in the germline V gene. The CDR3 runs to 14 residues. The CDR3 bases are TGTGCCAGCCGCGGCGGGGCGCGGAACACTGAAGCTTTCTTT. This sequence encodes CASRGGARNTEAFF.

In its sample, this clone was seen once. The rearrangement joins TRBV7-9 to TRBJ2-1, with TRBD2 matching over 11 bases. The germline V gene has CDR1 SEHNR and CDR2 FQNEAQ (reference sequence). J was trimmed by 5 bases and V by 8 bases; bases with no gene match: 2. The CDR3 totals 13 residues. The CDR3 region has the DNA TGTGCCAGCGGACTAGCGGGTGACAATGAGCAGTTCTTC. Protein product: CASGLAGDNEQFF. Variable domain in full (rest from reference TRBV7-9 and TRBJ2-1): DTGVSQNPRHKITKRGQNVTFRCDPISEHNRLYWYRQTLGQGPEFLTYFQNEAQLEKSRLLSDRFSAERPKGSFSTLEIQRTEQGDSAMYLCASGLAGDNEQFFGPGTRLTVL.